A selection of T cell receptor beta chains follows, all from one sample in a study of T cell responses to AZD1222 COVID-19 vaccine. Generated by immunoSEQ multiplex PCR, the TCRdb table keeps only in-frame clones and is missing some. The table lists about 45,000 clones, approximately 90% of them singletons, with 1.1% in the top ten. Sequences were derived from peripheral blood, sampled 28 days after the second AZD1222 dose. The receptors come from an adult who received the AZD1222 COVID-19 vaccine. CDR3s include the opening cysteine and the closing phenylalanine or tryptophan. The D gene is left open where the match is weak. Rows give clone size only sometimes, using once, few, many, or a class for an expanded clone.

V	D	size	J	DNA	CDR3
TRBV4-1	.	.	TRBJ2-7	TGCGCCAGCAGCCAAGACGGCTACGAGCAGTACTTC	CASSQDGYEQYF
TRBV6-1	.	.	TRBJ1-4	TGTGCCAGCAGTGAAATAGAGGGGAATAATGAAAAACTGTTTTTT	CASSEIEGNNEKLFF
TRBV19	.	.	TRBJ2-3	TGTGCCAGTAGTCCCCAGACAGATACGCAGTATTTT	CASSPQTDTQYF
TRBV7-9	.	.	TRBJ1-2	TGTGCCAGCAGCCCCCCCGGGACAACTAACTATGGCTACACCTTC	CASSPPGTTNYGYTF
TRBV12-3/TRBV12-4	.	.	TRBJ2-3	TGTGCCAGCAGTACCGTAGAGACGCAGTATTTT	CASSTVETQYF
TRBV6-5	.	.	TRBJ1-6	TGTGCCAGCAGTTACGACCAGGGGAATATTGATTCACCCCTCCACTTT	CASSYDQGNIDSPLHF
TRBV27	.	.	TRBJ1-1	TGTGCCAGCAGTTTGGAAGTGAACACTGAAGCTTTCTTT	CASSLEVNTEAFF
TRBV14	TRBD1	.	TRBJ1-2	TGTGCCAGCAGCCCCGGGACAGCCTATGGCTACACCTTC	CASSPGTAYGYTF
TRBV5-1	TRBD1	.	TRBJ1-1	TGCGCCAGCAGGCAGGGGGTAGGGAACACTGAAGCTTTCTTT	CASRQGVGNTEAFF
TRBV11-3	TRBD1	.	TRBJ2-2	TGTGCCAGCAGCCCCCAAAGACAGGGTAGTCCCGGGGAGCTGTTTTTT	CASSPQRQGSPGELFF
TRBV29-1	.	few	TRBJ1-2	TGCAGCGTTGATGAACTCATCAACTATGGCTACACCTTC	CSVDELINYGYTF
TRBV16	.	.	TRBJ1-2	TGTGCCAGCAGTCCCCAGGCGATCAACTATGGCTACACCTTC	CASSPQAINYGYTF
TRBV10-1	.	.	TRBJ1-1	TGCGCCAGCAGTGAACAGGACTACACTGAAGCTTTCTTT	CASSEQDYTEAFF
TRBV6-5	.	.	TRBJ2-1	TGTGCCAGCAGTTTTCAGAATAGGGTTCCCCATGAGCAGTTCTTC	CASSFQNRVPHEQFF
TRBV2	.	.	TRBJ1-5	TGTGCCAGCAGTTTTGGACCTGCCTCGAATCAGCCCCAGCATTTT	CASSFGPASNQPQHF
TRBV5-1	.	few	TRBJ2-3	TGCGCCAGCAGCTTAAAAAGGACAGCAAGTCCTAGCACAGATACGCAGTATTTT	CASSLKRTASPSTDTQYF
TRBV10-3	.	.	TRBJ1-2	TGTGCCATCACCGAGTGGGGGGGCTATGGCTACACCTTC	CAITEWGGYGYTF
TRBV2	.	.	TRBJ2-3	TGTGCCAGCAGCACCGGGGCAGATACGCAGTATTTT	CASSTGADTQYF
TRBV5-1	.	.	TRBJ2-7	TGCGCCAGCAGCTTGGCGGGCAGCGACTACGAGCAGTACTTC	CASSLAGSDYEQYF
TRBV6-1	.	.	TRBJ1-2	TGTGCCAGCAGTGAAAGTGGGCTCGCCTATGGCTACACCTTC	CASSESGLAYGYTF